Below, one TCR beta chain is given with its context. This table comes from immunoSEQ multiplex PCR, and its TCRdb copy is limited to in-frame clones, with some not included. This sample has 95,000 to 110,000 clones, with 84% found just once. The sample comes from a study of blood T cell repertoires in COVID-19. Study details: Sites across the United States, Italy and Spain contributed samples from acute and convalescent COVID-19.

The germline gives CDR1 SGHAT, CDR2 FQNNGV. With 5 bases clipped from V and 9 bases from J, the junction kept 9 bases outside the gene matches. This CDR3 is 15 amino acids long. Sequencing was performed on peripheral blood. The TCR originated in a human donor in a cohort sampled during active or convalescent COVID-19. The chain combines TRBV11-2 with TRBJ1-6; TRBD1 matches at 8 bases. CDR3 sequence reads: CASSPQGAFGSPLHF. CDR3 coding DNA: TGTGCCAGCAGCCCTCAGGGGGCGTTTGGTTCACCCCTCCACTTT.